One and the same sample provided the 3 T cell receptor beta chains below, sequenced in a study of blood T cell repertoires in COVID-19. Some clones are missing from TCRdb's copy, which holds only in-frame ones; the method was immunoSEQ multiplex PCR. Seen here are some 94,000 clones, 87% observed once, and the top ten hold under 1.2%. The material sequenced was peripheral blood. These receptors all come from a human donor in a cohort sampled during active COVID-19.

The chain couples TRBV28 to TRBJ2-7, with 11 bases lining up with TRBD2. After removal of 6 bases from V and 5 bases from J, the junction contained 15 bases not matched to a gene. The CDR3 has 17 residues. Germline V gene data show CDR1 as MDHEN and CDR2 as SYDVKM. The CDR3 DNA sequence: TGTGCCAGCAGCCCCTACCCCACTAGCGGGAGTAAAAACGAGCAGTACTTC. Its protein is CASSPYPTSGSKNEQYF.

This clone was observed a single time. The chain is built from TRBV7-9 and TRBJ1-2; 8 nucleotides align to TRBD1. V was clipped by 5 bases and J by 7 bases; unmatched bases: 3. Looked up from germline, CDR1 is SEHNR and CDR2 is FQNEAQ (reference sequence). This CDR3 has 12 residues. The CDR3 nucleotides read TGTGCCAGCAGCCAACAGGGGGGTGGCTACACCTTC. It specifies CASSQQGGGYTF.

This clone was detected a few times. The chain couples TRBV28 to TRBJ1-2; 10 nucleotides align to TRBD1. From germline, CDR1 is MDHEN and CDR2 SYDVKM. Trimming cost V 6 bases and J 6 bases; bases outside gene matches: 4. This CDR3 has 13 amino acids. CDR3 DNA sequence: TGTGCCAGCAGCCCCGGGACAGGGGATGGCTACACCTTC. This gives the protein CASSPGTGDGYTF.